This passage covers 24 T cell receptor beta chains from one sample sequenced in a study of shared clonotypes between healthy human individuals (dated by TCRdb to the early 2020s). The library relied on the immunoSEQ multiplex PCR assay. This immuneACCESS table, as held by TCRdb, lists in-frame sequences with V and J called but not all clones. Of the missing ones, under half trace to an unresolved V gene in checked studies; the others have no known cause. In this sample the table shows 1.5 million to 2.5 million clones, around 96% of which occur a single time. 0.9% to 1.5% of the sample belongs to the ten largest clones. CD8 naive samples were CD45RO-negative cells positively selected for CCR7, giving a CD45RA+CCR7+ population that excluded TemRA cells. The source material was naive CD8+ T cells sorted from blood. Taken with the paper, the label for cell subset or site translates to: CD45RA+CCR7+. These TCRs come from a man aged 18 to 35 in good health.

As regards this clone: Other DNA sequences from this sample encode an identical CDR3 as well. In DNA, the CDR3 is TGCGCCAGCAGCCAAGTTTCAGGGAACTATGGCTACACCTTC. It encodes CASSQVSGNYGYTF. The chain combines TRBV4-1 with TRBJ1-2, with a tentative D call TRBD1 (5 bases). CDR3 size: 14 residues. V dropped 1 base and J dropped 2 bases, with 8 bases sitting between them. Germline V CDR1 and CDR2: MGHRA, YSYEKL.

V gene TRBV19 combines with J gene TRBJ2-7, with D perhaps TRBD1 (5 bases). This CDR3 spans 13 amino acids. The germline V and J ends were trimmed by 4 bases and 6 bases, with 13 bases remaining between them. Looked up from germline, CDR1 is LNHDA and CDR2 is SQIVND (reference sequence). The CDR3 loop is CASSTLGAAEQYF. The CDR3 bases are TGTGCCAGTAGTACCTTAGGGGCAGCCGAGCAGTACTTC.

This rearrangement joins TRBV11-2 to TRBJ2-7; TRBD1 matches at 7 bases. Germline loops: CDR1 SGHAT, CDR2 FQNNGV. The CDR3 spans 16 residues. V shed 1 base, J shed 2 bases, and the junction held 8 bases outside the gene matches. The DNA of the CDR3 is TGTGCCAGCAGCTTAGCAGGGACAGCATACACCTACGAGCAGTACTTC. Protein: CASSLAGTAYTYEQYF.

This clone is a singleton in its sample. The V gene is TRBV4-2, the J gene TRBJ2-7, with D perhaps assigned TRBD1 or TRBD2 (6 bases each). The CDR3 consists of 17 residues. Germline V gives CDR1 LGHNA, CDR2 YNFKEQ. The V end was cut by 4 bases, the J end by 6 bases, with 25 bases between. This chain's CDR3 is CASSPTGAAYEGSEQYF. The CDR3 nucleotides read TGTGCCAGCAGCCCCACGGGGGCAGCCTATGAAGGGTCCGAGCAGTACTTC.

Note on this clone: The same CDR3 is also encoded by other DNA sequences in this sample. The V gene is TRBV7-9, the J gene TRBJ2-1; 9 bases align to TRBD2. Germline trimming cut 5 bases from V and 5 bases from J; bases unmatched to any gene: 7. The germline V gene has CDR1 SEHNR and CDR2 FQNEAQ (reference sequence). CDR3 length: 15 amino acids. CDR3 coding DNA: TGTGCCAGCAGCCCGGGGCTAGCGGGGAACAATGAGCAGTTCTTC. This encodes CASSPGLAGNNEQFF.

The chain joins TRBV30 to TRBJ1-4; 8 bases are shared with TRBD1. Germline V CDR1 and CDR2: GTSNPN, SVGIG (reference sequence). The V gene end was trimmed by 3 bases and the J gene end by 1 base; junction bases not matched to a gene: 7. The CDR3 consists of 16 residues. CDR3 region: CAWSAGTGVTNEKLFF. The CDR3 DNA sequence: TGTGCCTGGAGCGCCGGGACAGGAGTAACTAATGAAAAACTGTTTTTT.

The V and J genes are TRBV7-9 and TRBJ2-2; D remains unclear. V gave up 10 bases and J gave up 6 bases, with 21 bases separating them. CDR1 and CDR2 from the germline V gene are SEHNR and FQNEAQ (reference sequence). This CDR3 comprises 15 residues. CDR3 sequence: CATQLNNESPGELFF. DNA of the CDR3: TGTGCCACCCAGCTTAATAATGAATCTCCCGGGGAGCTGTTTTTT. The whole variable domain, filled in from reference TRBV7-9 and TRBJ2-2, reads DTGVSQNPRHKITKRGQNVTFRCDPISEHNRLYWYRQTLGQGPEFLTYFQNEAQLEKSRLLSDRFSAERPKGSFSTLEIQRTEQGDSAMYLCATQLNNESPGELFFGEGSRLTVL.

This chain uses TRBV25-1 with TRBJ1-1, with TRBD1 as a possible D gene (5 bases). Trimming removed 1 base at V and 0 bases at J, with 9 bases between. This CDR3 spans 15 amino acids. The germline gives CDR1 MGHDK, CDR2 SYGVNS. The CDR3: CASSEWGGMNTEAFF. As DNA, the CDR3 is TGTGCCAGCAGTGAATGGGGCGGTATGAACACTGAAGCTTTCTTT.

This sequence joins TRBV6-6 and TRBJ2-7; 7 positions agree with TRBD1. CDR1 and CDR2 (germline): MNHNY, SVGAGI (reference sequence). With 6 bases clipped from V and 7 bases from J, the junction kept 12 bases outside the gene matches. CDR3 size: 14 residues. The CDR3 coding sequence is TGTGCCAGCAGCGGGACAGACCTCTGGGGAGAGCAGTACTTC. Its protein product is CASSGTDLWGEQYF.

V usage is TRBV5-5 and J usage is TRBJ2-1; TRBD1 matches at 8 bases. This CDR3 spans 15 amino acids. The germline V gene encodes CDR1 SGHKS and CDR2 YYEKEE (reference sequence). The J segment lost 0 bases and the V segment lost 4 bases, leaving 3 bases of the junction unmatched. The CDR3 spells CASSQDRGSYNEQFF. CDR3 sequence (DNA): TGTGCCAGCAGCCAAGACAGGGGCTCCTACAATGAGCAGTTCTTC.

The V and J genes are TRBV5-4 and TRBJ1-1; D unresolved. V lost 6 bases, J lost 3 bases, and 18 bases lay in between. The germline V gene encodes CDR1 SGHNT and CDR2 YYREEE (reference sequence). This CDR3 comprises 15 residues. CDR3 protein: CASTLAGTADTEAFF. CDR3 in DNA: TGTGCCAGCACCTTAGCTGGTACCGCGGACACTGAAGCTTTCTTT.

V gene TRBV4-1 combines with J gene TRBJ1-1; TRBD1 is a possible D gene (6 bases). This CDR3 has 15 amino acids. Trimming took off 5 bases at V and 0 bases at J, with 13 bases between the two ends. Germline-derived CDR1 and CDR2 are MGHRA and YSYEKL. In DNA, the CDR3 is TGCGCCAGCAGCACTCGGGACACGCTGAACACTGAAGCTTTCTTT. This sequence encodes CASSTRDTLNTEAFF.

V and J are TRBV2 and TRBJ1-2; the match to TRBD1 covers 9 bases. V shed 1 base, J shed 5 bases, and the junction held 5 bases outside the gene matches. The CDR3 is 15 residues long. Germline values: CDR1 SNHLY, CDR2 FYNNEI. The CDR3 DNA reads as TGTGCCAGCAGTGAAGATAGACAGGGGGGATATGGCTACACCTTC. It codes for CASSEDRQGGYGYTF.

The chain is built from TRBV19 and TRBJ2-1, with D maybe TRBD1 (6 bases). There are 15 residues in the CDR3. The ends were cut back, 6 bases at V and 8 bases at J, with 20 bases in the middle. Germline-derived CDR1 and CDR2 are LNHDA and SQIVND (reference sequence). The CDR3, as DNA: TGTGCCAGTAGCGACCCCGGGGACACACGGGATGAGCAGTTCTTC. Protein: CASSDPGDTRDEQFF.

This clone was recorded a few times. The J gene is TRBJ1-2, the V gene TRBV7-9; D remains unclear. Trimming cost V 6 bases and J 6 bases, with 11 bases left between them. CDR1 and CDR2 (germline): SEHNR, FQNEAQ (reference sequence). The CDR3 runs 12 residues. The DNA of the CDR3 is TGTGCCAGCAGACGCGGACCAGATGGCTACACCTTC. Translation gives CASRRGPDGYTF.

The chain recombines TRBV7-8 with TRBJ1-5; D unclear. The germline CDR1 and CDR2 sequences are SGHVS and FQNEAQ. This CDR3 comprises 16 residues. V lost 5 bases to trimming and J lost 9 bases, with 23 bases between them. In nucleotides, the CDR3 is TGTGCCAGCAGCCCCCGCTTGACGCAGGCCAAGGGGCCCCAGCATTTT. Translating gives CASSPRLTQAKGPQHF.

V gene TRBV5-1 combines with J gene TRBJ2-7; the D is unclear. Trimming took 4 bases from V and 3 from J, leaving 11 bases between them. CDR3 length equals 13 residues. CDR1 is SGHRS and CDR2 is YFSETQ in the germline V gene. The CDR3 nucleotides are TGCGCCAGCAGCCAAGGGTGGAGCTACGAGCAGTACTTC. This sequence encodes CASSQGWSYEQYF. Filled out from reference TRBV5-1 and TRBJ2-7, the complete variable domain reads KAGVTQTPRYLIKTRGQQVTLSCSPISGHRSVSWYQQTPGQGLQFLFEYFSETQRNKGNFPGRFSGRQFSNSRSEMNVSTLELGDSALYLCASSQGWSYEQYFGPGTRLTVT.

The chain uses TRBV9 and TRBJ1-2; D perhaps matches TRBD1 (5 bases). V lost 4 bases and J 3 bases, leaving 13 bases between the germline ends. The CDR3 extends over 14 amino acids. CDR1 and CDR2 (germline): SGDLS, YYNGEE. The DNA for the CDR3 is TGTGCCAGCAGCCCGGGGGTTTTCGACTATGGCTACACCTTC. Protein product: CASSPGVFDYGYTF.

This sequence joins TRBV6-5 and TRBJ1-2, with D possibly matching TRBD1 (6 bases). V lost 4 bases, J lost 2 bases, and 11 bases lay in between. This CDR3 has 14 amino acids. Per the germline V gene, CDR1 is MNHEY and CDR2 is SVGAGI. CDR3 sequence: CASSSNRENYGYTF. The CDR3 region has the DNA TGTGCCAGCAGTTCCAACAGGGAGAACTATGGCTACACCTTC.

The chain employs TRBV7-9 and TRBJ2-7, with D perhaps matching TRBD1 (5 bases). CDR1 and CDR2 (germline): SEHNR, FQNEAQ (reference sequence). V dropped 7 bases and J dropped 1 base, with 8 bases sitting between them. There are 12 residues in the CDR3. In DNA form, the CDR3 reads TGTGCCAGCACCGCAGGGTCCTACGAGCAGTACTTC. It translates to CASTAGSYEQYF.

This chain uses TRBV7-9 with TRBJ2-7, with unresolved D. CDR1 is SEHNR and CDR2 is FQNEAQ in the germline V gene (reference sequence). The CDR3 loop spans 13 amino acids. Deletions cut 6 bases from V and 1 base from J, with 10 bases between. The CDR3 region is CASSYDPSYEQYF. The CDR3 coding sequence is TGTGCCAGCAGTTACGACCCGTCCTACGAGCAGTACTTC.

The gene calls are TRBV5-1 and TRBJ2-7; possibly TRBD1 for D (6 bases). V was cut by 4 bases and J by 3 bases, with 20 bases left in between. The CDR3 contains 16 residues. CDR1 and CDR2 from the germline V gene are SGHRS and YFSETQ. The CDR3 bases are TGCGCCAGCAGCCCAACCGGGACAAGTCGCGTCTACGAGCAGTACTTC. Translated, it gives CASSPTGTSRVYEQYF.

This chain joins TRBV2 and TRBJ2-3, with TRBD2 matching over 11 bases. CDR1 is SNHLY and CDR2 is FYNNEI in the germline V gene. Trimming took 6 bases from V and 6 from J; bases not matched to a gene: 8. This CDR3 has 15 amino acids. In nucleotides, the CDR3 is TGTGCCAGCAGAGTTCTAGCGGGGGGTCAGGATACGCAGTATTTT. It yields the protein CASRVLAGGQDTQYF.

The genes are TRBV9 and TRBJ2-7; D may be TRBD2 (5 bases). Per the germline V gene, CDR1 is SGDLS and CDR2 is YYNGEE. V shed 2 bases and J shed 3 bases, with 12 bases lying between them. The CDR3 is made up of 14 amino acids. DNA of the CDR3: TGTGCCAGCAGCGTCGATGGGAGCCACTACGAGCAGTACTTC. It encodes CASSVDGSHYEQYF.